The 9 T cell receptor beta chains presented below share a single source sample, sequenced in a study of blood T cell repertoires in COVID-19. Assay: immunoSEQ multiplex PCR; the TCRdb copy retains only in-frame clones and omits some. This table has some 200,000 clones, around four fifths appearing once. Sequencing was done on a sample of peripheral blood. The receptors stem from a man between 60 and 70 years old with COVID-19, enrolled during active disease.

This sequence joins TRBV11-3 and TRBJ2-2; a weak D match, TRBD1 (5 bases). The CDR3 has 16 amino acids. Germline CDR1 reads SGHNT; CDR2 reads YENEEA. With 4 bases removed from V and 1 base from J, the gap between germline ends came to 13 bases. CDR3 sequence: CASSSKGWLNTGELFF. In nucleotides, the CDR3 is TGTGCCAGCAGCTCAAAGGGGTGGCTGAACACCGGGGAGCTGTTTTTT.

This clone was recorded once. V and J are TRBV5-4 and TRBJ1-4; D not certain. Germline loops: CDR1 SGHNT, CDR2 YYREEE (reference sequence). The CDR3 contains 13 residues. V was clipped by 4 bases and J by 6 bases, with 10 bases between them. CDR3 bases: TGTGCCAGCAGCAATCAGGTCGATGAAAAACTGTTTTTT. It yields the protein CASSNQVDEKLFF.

The chain combines TRBV19 with TRBJ2-7; 8 bases line up with TRBD2. Germline V gene sequence: CDR1 LNHDA, CDR2 SQIVND (reference sequence). The CDR3 has 16 amino acids. V was pared by 0 bases and J by 2 bases, with 6 bases of the junction left unmatched. The CDR3 DNA follows: TGTGCCAGTAGTATAGATTGGCGGGAGGTCCCCTACGAGCAGTACTTC. Its protein product is CASSIDWREVPYEQYF.

The CDR3 DNA follows: TGTGCCAGCGGGCGAGGGGATACGCAGTATTTT. This encodes CASGRGDTQYF. This chain links TRBV6-6 with TRBJ2-3, with D maybe TRBD2 (5 bases). CDR1 and CDR2 (germline): MNHNY, SVGAGI (reference sequence). This CDR3 spans 11 amino acids. V lost 8 bases and J lost 6, with 9 bases in between.

This chain links TRBV7-9 with TRBJ2-3; 11 bases are a match to TRBD2. Germline V gene data show CDR1 as SEHNR and CDR2 as FQNEAQ (reference sequence). V was clipped by 6 bases and J by 0 bases; unmatched bases: 2. This CDR3 has 15 residues. CDR3 nucleotides: TGTGCCAGCAGTCGGACTAGCGGGAGCACAGATACGCAGTATTTT. Its translation: CASSRTSGSTDTQYF.

The chain uses TRBV7-9 and TRBJ1-2; TRBD1 matches at 7 bases. Germline loops: CDR1 SEHNR, CDR2 FQNEAQ (reference sequence). The J segment lost 9 bases and the V segment lost 6 bases, leaving 10 bases of the junction unmatched. The CDR3 has 13 amino acids. The CDR3 DNA reads as TGTGCCAGCAGTAAAGGGACAGTCGATAGCTACACCTTC. Protein: CASSKGTVDSYTF. Drawing the rest from reference TRBV7-9 and TRBJ1-2, the complete variable domain is DTGVSQNPRHKITKRGQNVTFRCDPISEHNRLYWYRQTLGQGPEFLTYFQNEAQLEKSRLLSDRFSAERPKGSFSTLEIQRTEQGDSAMYLCASSKGTVDSYTFGSGTRLTVV.

The chain employs TRBV5-1 and TRBJ1-1, with D hard to call. With 1 base removed from V and 1 base from J, the gap between germline ends came to 8 bases. Germline values: CDR1 SGHRS, CDR2 YFSETQ. This CDR3 is built from 14 residues. The CDR3 loop is CASSLQAGNTEAFF. The DNA for the CDR3 is TGCGCCAGCAGCTTGCAGGCGGGGAACACTGAAGCTTTCTTT.

This sequence joins TRBV12-3 or TRBV12-4 and TRBJ2-1; 8 nucleotides agree with TRBD1. The length of the CDR3 is 13 residues. V trimming: 6 bases; J trimming: 7 bases; junction bases outside the gene matches: 5. The CDR3 DNA reads TGTGCCAGCAGCGGACAGGGATGGAATGAGCAGTTCTTC. This sequence encodes CASSGQGWNEQFF.

The chain links TRBV7-9 to TRBJ1-4; 9 bases map to TRBD1. CDR3 length equals 16 residues. From germline, CDR1 is SEHNR and CDR2 FQNEAQ (reference sequence). Germline trimming cut 1 base from V and 6 bases from J; bases unmatched to any gene: 6. The CDR3 DNA sequence: TGTGCCAGCAGCTTAGAAGGACAGGGGAGGCATGAAAAACTGTTTTTT. It specifies CASSLEGQGRHEKLFF. The complete variable domain, with remaining parts taken from reference TRBV7-9 and TRBJ1-4, reads DTGVSQNPRHKITKRGQNVTFRCDPISEHNRLYWYRQTLGQGPEFLTYFQNEAQLEKSRLLSDRFSAERPKGSFSTLEIQRTEQGDSAMYLCASSLEGQGRHEKLFFGSGTQLSVL.